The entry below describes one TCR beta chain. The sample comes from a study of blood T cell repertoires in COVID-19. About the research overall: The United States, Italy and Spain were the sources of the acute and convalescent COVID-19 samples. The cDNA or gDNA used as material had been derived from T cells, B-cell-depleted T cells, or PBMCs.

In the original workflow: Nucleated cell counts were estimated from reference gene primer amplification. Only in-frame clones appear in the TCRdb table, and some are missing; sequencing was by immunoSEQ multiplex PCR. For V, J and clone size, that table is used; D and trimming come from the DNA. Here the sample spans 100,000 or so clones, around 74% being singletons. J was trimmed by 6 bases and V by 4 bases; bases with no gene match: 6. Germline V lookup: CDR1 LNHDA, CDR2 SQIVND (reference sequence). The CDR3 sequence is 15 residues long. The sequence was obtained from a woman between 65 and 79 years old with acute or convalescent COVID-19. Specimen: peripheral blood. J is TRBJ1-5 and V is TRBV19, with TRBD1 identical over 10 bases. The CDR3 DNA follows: TGTGCCAGTAGTACGACAGGGGGCCAGGGTCAGCCCCAGCATTTT. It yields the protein CASSTTGGQGQPQHF.